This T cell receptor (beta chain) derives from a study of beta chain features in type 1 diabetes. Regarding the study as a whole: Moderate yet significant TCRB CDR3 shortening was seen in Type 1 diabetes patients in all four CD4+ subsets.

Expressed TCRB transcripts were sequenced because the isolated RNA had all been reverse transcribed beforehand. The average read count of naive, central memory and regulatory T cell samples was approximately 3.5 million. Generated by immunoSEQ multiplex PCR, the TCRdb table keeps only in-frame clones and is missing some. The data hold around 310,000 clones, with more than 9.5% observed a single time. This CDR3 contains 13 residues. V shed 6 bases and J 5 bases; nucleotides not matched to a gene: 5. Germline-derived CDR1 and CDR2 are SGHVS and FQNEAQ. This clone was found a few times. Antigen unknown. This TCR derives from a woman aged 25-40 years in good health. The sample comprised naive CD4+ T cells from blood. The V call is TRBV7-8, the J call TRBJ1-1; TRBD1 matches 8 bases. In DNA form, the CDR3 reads TGTGCCAGCAGTACAGGGGGAGGGACTGAAGCTTTCTTT. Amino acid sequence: CASSTGGGTEAFF.